Presented here are 3 T cell receptor beta chains from one specimen sequenced in a study of monozygotic twins with inflammatory bowel disease. TCRdb reprocessed the 5' RACE reads, with one entry per CDR3 protein and no DNA. This table holds over 350,000 distinct CDR3 sequences. Input material: blood. The receptor source for this set is a human donor with ulcerative colitis or Crohn's disease, or a healthy co-twin of an affected twin (not recorded which).

The chain employs TRBV6-6 and TRBJ2-2; as DNA is missing, the TRBD1 call by TCRdb cannot be tested. Germline V lookup: CDR1 MNHNY, CDR2 SVGAGI (reference sequence). The CDR3 has 13 residues. The CDR3 is CASRQGLTGELFF.

CDR3 amino acids: CASSQIQGGEQFF. The rearrangement uses TRBV12-3 or TRBV12-4 and TRBJ2-1; absent DNA, TCRdb's TRBD1 call cannot be checked. The CDR3 spans 13 residues.

The chain combines TRBV7-9 with TRBJ2-2; the D gene TCRdb calls, TRBD2, cannot be checked with no DNA. The CDR3 has 15 residues. CDR1 and CDR2 from the germline V gene are SEHNR and FQNEAQ (reference sequence). The CDR3 sequence: CASSPGLANTGELFF.